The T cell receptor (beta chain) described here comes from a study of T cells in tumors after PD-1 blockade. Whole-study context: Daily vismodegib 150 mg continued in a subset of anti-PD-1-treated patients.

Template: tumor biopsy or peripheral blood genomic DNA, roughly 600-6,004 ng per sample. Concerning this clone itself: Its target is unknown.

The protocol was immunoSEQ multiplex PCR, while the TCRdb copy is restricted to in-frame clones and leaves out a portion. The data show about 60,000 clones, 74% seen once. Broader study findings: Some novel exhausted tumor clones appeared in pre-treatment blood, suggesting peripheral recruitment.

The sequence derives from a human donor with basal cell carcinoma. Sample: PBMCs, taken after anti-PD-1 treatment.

The CDR3 DNA sequence: TGTGCCAGCAGTTACGTTACAGGGATTGGCACAGATACGCAGTATTTT. Translating it yields CASSYVTGIGTDTQYF. The chain uses TRBV6-2 or TRBV6-3 and TRBJ2-3; TRBD1 might be the D (6 bases). The CDR3 consists of 16 residues. Germline V lookup: CDR1 MNHEY, CDR2 SVGEGT. V shed 2 bases and J shed 1 base, with 13 bases lying between them.